The rows below give T cell receptor beta chains drawn from one sample of a study of blood T cell repertoires in COVID-19. Profiling relied on immunoSEQ multiplex PCR, and the TCRdb table lists in-frame clones only, not all of them. The repertoire has more than 300,000 clones, approximately 89% of them found once; the top ten carry over 9.5%. Sequencing input: peripheral blood. The source is a woman aged 25 to 39 with COVID-19, enrolled during active disease. Each CDR3 is given with its conserved first and last residue. The D gene is left open where the match is weak. Clone size appears in some rows only: once, few, many, or a class for an expanded clone.

TRBV11-2	TRBD2	NA	TRBJ2-7	TGTGCCAGCAGCTTATTCCAGGGACTAGCGGGAGCGGGCGAGCAGTACTTC	CASSLFQGLAGAGEQYF
TRBV28	NA	NA	TRBJ1-6	TGTGCCAGCATCTTCTCGGGGTCGGGTAATTCACCCCTCCACTTT	CASIFSGSGNSPLHF
TRBV6-1	TRBD1	few	TRBJ1-5	TGTGCCAGCAGTGTTGTGGGACAGGGGCTTCTCAGCAATCAGCCCCAGCATTTT	CASSVVGQGLLSNQPQHF
TRBV11-2	NA	NA	TRBJ1-2	TGTGCCAGCAGCTTAGATCCCGGGGGAGGCTACACCTTC	CASSLDPGGGYTF
TRBV11-3	TRBD1	NA	TRBJ2-3	TGTGCCAAACCGGGACAGGGGTTTTCCACAGATACGCAGTATTTT	CAKPGQGFSTDTQYF
TRBV6-5	NA	NA	TRBJ2-5	TGTGCCAGCAGTCACTCTAATCCAGAGACCCAGTACTTC	CASSHSNPETQYF
TRBV30	NA	NA	TRBJ1-6	TGTGCCTGGAGTGTAGGAGCCCATAATTCACCCCTCCACTTT	CAWSVGAHNSPLHF
TRBV6-5	TRBD1	NA	TRBJ1-6	TGTGCCAGCAGTCCACAGGACAGGTCCAATTCACCCCTCCACTTT	CASSPQDRSNSPLHF
TRBV29-1	TRBD1	NA	TRBJ2-1	TGCAGCGTTGAGGGACAGGGAGGGAATGAGCAGTTCTTC	CSVEGQGGNEQFF
TRBV4-3	TRBD1	NA	TRBJ1-2	TGCGCCAGCAGCCACGACAGGGCCGCCGGCTATGGCTACACCTTC	CASSHDRAAGYGYTF
TRBV5-5	TRBD1	NA	TRBJ2-3	TGTGCCAGCAGCCAAGACAGGGCGGATACGCAGTATTTT	CASSQDRADTQYF
TRBV6-5	TRBD2	NA	TRBJ2-7	TGTGCCAGCAGACAGCGGGACTCCAACCACTACGAGCAGTACTTC	CASRQRDSNHYEQYF
TRBV27	TRBD1	NA	TRBJ2-3	TGTGCCAGCTATCCGACAGGGAAACGAGGAGATACGCAGTATTTT	CASYPTGKRGDTQYF
TRBV4-2	NA	few	TRBJ2-7	TGTGCCAGCAGCCAAAGACCCTCGGAGGGGGAGCAGTACTTC	CASSQRPSEGEQYF
TRBV24-1	TRBD2	NA	TRBJ2-4	TGTGCCACCCCCCTCGGCGGGAGAGGCAAAAACATTCAGTACTTC	CATPLGGRGKNIQYF
TRBV7-2	TRBD1	NA	TRBJ2-1	TGTGCCAGCAGCTTCACCACCGGGACAGGCCTTCGGGATGAGCAGTTCTTC	CASSFTTGTGLRDEQFF
TRBV20-1	TRBD1	NA	TRBJ2-7	TGCAGTGTTCCAGGGGGCGAGCAGTACTTC	CSVPGGEQYF
TRBV2	NA	NA	TRBJ2-3	TGTGCCAGCAGTGTAGGATCACAGGCTGGGGCAGATACGCAGTATTTT	CASSVGSQAGADTQYF
TRBV18	NA	NA	TRBJ1-1	TGTGCCAGCTCACCGTCCAGGGTGAACACTGAAGCTTTCTTT	CASSPSRVNTEAFF
TRBV2	TRBD1	NA	TRBJ2-7	TGTGCCAGCAGAGCGGGACAGGGAAGCTCCTACGAGCAGTACTTC	CASRAGQGSSYEQYF
TRBV7-9	NA	NA	TRBJ2-3	TGTGCCAGCAGCCCCTTCACAGATACGCAGTATTTT	CASSPFTDTQYF
TRBV4-1	TRBD1	NA	TRBJ2-7	TGCGCCAGCAGCCGGACAGGAAATTCCTACGAGCAGTACTTC	CASSRTGNSYEQYF
TRBV2	NA	NA	TRBJ2-6	TGTGCCAGCAGGGACAGAAATCCCTCTGGGGCCAACGTCCTGACTTTC	CASRDRNPSGANVLTF
TRBV27	NA	few	TRBJ2-7	TGTGCCAGCGCGGATAGGGGCGAGCAGTACTTC	CASADRGEQYF
TRBV5-5	NA	few	TRBJ2-1	TGTGCCAGCAGCTTCGGACAGGGAGGGTGGTATGAGCAGTTCTTC	CASSFGQGGWYEQFF
TRBV20-1	NA	few	TRBJ1-6	TGCAGTGCTAGAGACTCCGGGACACTCCACTTT	CSARDSGTLHF
TRBV28	NA	once	TRBJ2-7	TGTGCCAGCAGCGTACAGGGTTACTCCTACGAGCAGTACTTC	CASSVQGYSYEQYF
TRBV7-2	NA	NA	TRBJ1-1	TGTGCCAGCAGCCACCCGCGAGGGGGAGGGGACACTGAAGCTTTCTTT	CASSHPRGGGDTEAFF
TRBV7-8	TRBD1	NA	TRBJ2-7	TGTGCCAGCAGCTTAGCGAGTCGACAGGGGGCCTACGAGCAGTACTTC	CASSLASRQGAYEQYF
TRBV30	TRBD2	NA	TRBJ2-7	TGTGCCTGGAGTGGGACTAGCGCCTACTACGAGCAGTACTTC	CAWSGTSAYYEQYF
TRBV7-8	TRBD2	few	TRBJ2-1	TGTGCCAGTCCGCCCCCAGCGGGAGGGCCGTACAATGAGCAGTTCTTC	CASPPPAGGPYNEQFF
TRBV5-5	NA	few	TRBJ1-2	TGTGCCAGCAGCGTAGTGACTAACTATGGCTACACCTTC	CASSVVTNYGYTF
TRBV6-5	TRBD2	NA	TRBJ2-5	TGTGCCAGCATTCATCCCGGGGGGTGGTGGGAGACCCAGTACTTC	CASIHPGGWWETQYF
TRBV29-1	NA	NA	TRBJ2-1	TGCAGCGTTGAATCCGGAGCCTTCACTCCCGTCAATGAGCAGTTCTTC	CSVESGAFTPVNEQFF
TRBV9	TRBD2	NA	TRBJ2-1	TGTGCCAGCAGCACACTAGCGGGAGAAAGTAATGAGCAGTTCTTC	CASSTLAGESNEQFF
TRBV4-3	NA	NA	TRBJ1-2	TGCGCCAGCAGCCAAGCTCAGGGTAACGGCTACACCTTC	CASSQAQGNGYTF
TRBV6-2/TRBV6-3	NA	NA	TRBJ2-7	TGTGCCAGCAGTTACCGGGACAACTACGAGCAGTACTTC	CASSYRDNYEQYF
TRBV5-1	TRBD1	NA	TRBJ1-1	TGCGCCAGCAGCATAGGACAGGGGGACACTGAAGCTTTCTTT	CASSIGQGDTEAFF
TRBV19	TRBD1	NA	TRBJ2-3	TGTGCCAGTAGTATGGCCGGGACAGGGGCAGATACGCAGTATTTT	CASSMAGTGADTQYF
TRBV18	NA	NA	TRBJ1-2	TGTGCCAGCTCACCTCAGGTTAATAGGGGTACTGGCTACACCTTC	CASSPQVNRGTGYTF
TRBV30	NA	few	TRBJ1-1	TGTGCCTGGAGGGGAGCAGGGCGGGGCACTGAAGCTTTCTTT	CAWRGAGRGTEAFF
TRBV5-1	NA	NA	TRBJ1-2	TGCGCCAGCAGCTTGGGTAACAGGGCTTTCTCTGGCTACACCTTC	CASSLGNRAFSGYTF
TRBV21-1	NA	NA	TRBJ2-1	TGTGCCAGCAGAGTCGCGGAGAGGCTCTTCGATGAGCAGTTCTTC	CASRVAERLFDEQFF
TRBV28	NA	NA	TRBJ1-4	TGTGCCAGCAGTTCGGGAAGTGAAAAACTGTTTTTT	CASSSGSEKLFF
TRBV3-1/TRBV3-2	NA	NA	TRBJ1-1	TGTGCCAGCAGCCAAAGCGGAGGGGCTTTCTTT	CASSQSGGAFF
TRBV5-5	TRBD2	NA	TRBJ2-1	TGTGCCAGCAGCGGCACTAGCGGGTCTTACAATGAGCAGTTCTTC	CASSGTSGSYNEQFF
TRBV11-2	TRBD1	NA	TRBJ2-3	TGTGCCAGCAGCTTTAGGACAGGGAGGCCCATTCAAGATACGCAGTATTTT	CASSFRTGRPIQDTQYF
TRBV30	TRBD1	NA	TRBJ1-1	TGTGCCTGGAGCCCGGGACAGGAGAACACTGAAGCTTTCTTT	CAWSPGQENTEAFF
TRBV29-1	NA	NA	TRBJ1-1	TGCAGCGTTGAAGATGGGACATCACGGGCTTTCTTT	CSVEDGTSRAFF
TRBV6-6	TRBD2	few	TRBJ2-5	TGTGCCAGCAGTCGGGGGGGAGAGACCCAGTACTTC	CASSRGGETQYF
TRBV10-2	TRBD2	NA	TRBJ2-1	TGCGCCAGCACCACGACTAGCGGGAGCTCCTACAATGAGCAGTTCTTC	CASTTTSGSSYNEQFF
TRBV7-8	TRBD1	NA	TRBJ2-5	TGTGCCAGCAGCACGAAGGGGACAGGGATGGGCGAGACCCAGTACTTC	CASSTKGTGMGETQYF
TRBV3-1/TRBV3-2	TRBD2	NA	TRBJ2-3	TGTGCCAGCAGCCAAGCCGGGACTAGTACAGATACGCAGTATTTT	CASSQAGTSTDTQYF
TRBV5-6	TRBD1	NA	TRBJ1-5	TGTGCCAGCAGCTTCGGGACAGGGCTCAATCAGCCCCAGCATTTT	CASSFGTGLNQPQHF
TRBV10-3	NA	NA	TRBJ2-2	TGTGCCATCAGTGAAATGAGGCAGCCGGCCGGGGAGCTGTTTTTT	CAISEMRQPAGELFF